This T cell receptor (beta chain) is from a study of blood T cell repertoires in COVID-19. On the study more broadly: Sample material is recorded as cDNA or gDNA derived from T cells, B-cell-depleted T cells, or PBMCs.

TCRdb keeps only in-frame clones here, not all; method: immunoSEQ multiplex PCR. Counted here are over 120,000 clones, about 77% occurring once; the ten biggest clones make up roughly 10%. Germline CDR1 reads SGHDT; CDR2 reads YYEEEE. V shed 1 base and J 1 base; nucleotides not matched to a gene: 3. This CDR3 has 15 amino acids. The receptor's source is a woman in her forties or fifties with active or convalescent COVID-19. This chain joins TRBV5-6 and TRBJ2-7; 9 bases agree with TRBD1. The material sequenced was peripheral blood. The CDR3 spells CASSLRDRVSYEQYF. The DNA for the CDR3 is TGTGCCAGCAGCTTGCGGGACAGGGTATCCTACGAGCAGTACTTC.